These 14 T cell receptor beta chains share one sample of origin, sequenced in a study of T cells in Graves' hyperthyroidism and ophthalmopathy. Authors of the study amplified TCR beta CDR3 regions from RNA transcripts. Primed by the HTBI set, a first-round RT-PCR was run on the TCR CDR3. MiXCR was run by TCRdb on the multiplex PCR reads, yielding one entry per CDR3 protein. The data show about 290,000 distinct CDR3 sequences, roughly 13% seen once. Source material: blood. These receptors came from a woman between 40 and 55 years old with Graves' hyperthyroidism.

Many counts were recorded for this clonotype. The chain links TRBV3-1 to TRBJ2-7; 7 bases match TRBD2. The trim removed 6 bases at V and 2 bases at J, leaving 7 bases unmatched. The CDR3 consists of 14 residues. Germline V gene sequence: CDR1 LGHDT, CDR2 YNNKEL (reference sequence). DNA for the CDR3: TGTGCCAGCAGTCTACTAGCGACCGCCTACGAGCAGTACTTC. The encoded protein is CASSLLATAYEQYF.

The chain carries TRBV24-1 and TRBJ2-7, with D tentatively TRBD2 (5 bases). The V end lost 3 bases, the J end lost 7 bases, and 18 bases lay between the germline ends. The length of the CDR3 is 15 residues. Germline V gene lookup returns CDR1 KGHDR and CDR2 SFDVKD. The CDR3, as DNA: TGTGCCACCAGTGATCAGAGGGCCCCCGTGGCAGAGCAGTACTTC. This sequence encodes CATSDQRAPVAEQYF.

Remarks on this clonotype: This may come from a read error, since a much larger clone is one base off. The genes are TRBV19 and TRBJ2-1; the match to TRBD1 covers 9 bases. Germline loops: CDR1 LNHDA, CDR2 SQIVND (reference sequence). The CDR3 has 14 residues. As DNA, the CDR3 is TGTGCCAGTAGCGGGACAGGGATGTACAATGCGCAGTTCTTC. It codes for CASSGTGMYNAQFF.

There are many counts of this clonotype. The chain joins TRBV3-1 to TRBJ2-2, with TRBD2 identical over 8 bases. The J segment lost 3 bases and the V segment lost 4 bases, leaving 13 bases of the junction unmatched. Germline V CDR1 and CDR2: LGHDT, YNNKEL (reference sequence). This CDR3 contains 18 residues. In DNA, the CDR3 is TGTGCCAGCAGCCCTGTAACCTGGCGGGAGGTGGACACCGGGGAGCTGTTTTTT. Translating gives CASSPVTWREVDTGELFF.

J is TRBJ2-1 and V is TRBV20-1; D might be TRBD2 (6 bases). Germline loops: CDR1 DFQATT, CDR2 SNEGSKA (reference sequence). V was cut by 6 bases and J by 8 bases, with 23 bases left in between. This CDR3 is 15 amino acids long. Here the CDR3 reads CSALDPSSPGDEQFF. Here the CDR3 DNA reads TGCAGTGCCCTTGACCCTAGTTCTCCGGGGGATGAGCAGTTCTTC.

This clonotype has a count of ten or more. The rearrangement links TRBV29-1 to TRBJ2-3; weak D call: TRBD2 (6 bases). The CDR3 has 15 amino acids. Trimming took off 3 bases at V and 0 bases at J, with 13 bases between the two ends. The germline CDR1 and CDR2 sequences are SQVTM and ANQGSEA. CDR3 DNA sequence: TGCAGCGTTGAGGGTAGCGGTGCTAGCACAGATACGCAGTATTTT. Its translation: CSVEGSGASTDTQYF.

Many counts were recorded for this clonotype. CDR3: CASSLRAATTQYF. The CDR3 DNA reads as TGTGCCAGCAGCTTAAGAGCGGCAACCACGCAGTATTTT. The rearrangement uses TRBV7-6 and TRBJ2-3; TRBD2 might be the D (5 bases). In germline, CDR1 is SGHVS, CDR2 FNYEAQ. The germline V and J ends were trimmed by 2 bases and 9 bases, with 12 bases remaining between them. This CDR3 is 13 amino acids long.

This chain joins TRBV20-1 and TRBJ1-1; D not resolved. The ends were cut back, 0 bases at V and 4 bases at J, with 15 bases in the middle. The CDR3 is 15 amino acids. The germline V gene has CDR1 DFQATT and CDR2 SNEGSKA (reference sequence). CDR3: CSARDDQIRGTEAFF. The CDR3 bases are TGCAGTGCTAGAGATGATCAGATCCGGGGCACTGAAGCTTTCTTT.

This clonotype showed up many times. The V and J genes are TRBV3-1 and TRBJ2-5, with 10 bases lining up with TRBD2. V was pared by 0 bases and J by 5 bases, with 6 bases of the junction left unmatched. The length of the CDR3 is 16 residues. CDR1 and CDR2 from the germline V gene are LGHDT and YNNKEL (reference sequence). The CDR3 DNA sequence: TGTGCCAGCAGCCAAGATGTTAGCGGGGGGCGGGAGACCCAGTACTTC. Residues: CASSQDVSGGRETQYF.

This clonotype was detected only a few times. The chain is built from TRBV13 and TRBJ1-2; D may be TRBD1 (5 bases). This CDR3 has 14 amino acids. Germline V gene data show CDR1 as PRHDT and CDR2 as FYEKMQ (reference sequence). V was clipped by 4 bases and J by 8 bases, with 17 bases between them. The CDR3 sequence: CASSWGNRRKGYTF. The CDR3 coding sequence is TGTGCCAGCAGCTGGGGGAACCGACGAAAGGGCTACACCTTC.

V usage is TRBV28 and J usage is TRBJ2-1, with 9 positions matching TRBD2. J gave up 6 bases and V 6 bases, and 9 bases lay outside the gene matches. Germline V CDR1 and CDR2: MDHEN, SYDVKM. This CDR3 is built from 15 residues. In DNA, the CDR3 is TGTGCCAGCAGGGTAGCGGCGGGAGGGCGCAATGAGCAGTTCTTC. Its translation is CASRVAAGGRNEQFF.

The chain recombines TRBV5-6 with TRBJ1-1, with D perhaps matching TRBD1 (6 bases). The V gene lost 0 bases and the J gene lost 7 bases, with 13 bases spanning the gap. The CDR3 is made up of 14 amino acids. Germline lookup yields CDR1 SGHDT and CDR2 YYEEEE. The DNA of the CDR3 is TGTGCCAGCAGCTTGGCCGGGGGGCCCGGTGAAGCTTTCTTT. Amino acid sequence: CASSLAGGPGEAFF. The full variable domain, in which reference TRBV5-6 and TRBJ1-1 provide the parts outside the CDR3, is DAGVTQSPTHLIKTRGQQVTLRCSPKSGHDTVSWYQQALGQGPQFIFQYYEEEERQRGNFPDRFSGHQFPNYSSELNVNALLLGDSALYLCASSLAGGPGEAFFGQGTRLTVV.

This clonotype was seen ten or more times. This chain joins TRBV2 and TRBJ2-7, with D tentatively TRBD2 (6 bases). CDR1 SNHLY and CDR2 FYNNEI come from the germline V gene. Trimming removed 7 bases at V and 2 bases at J, with 15 bases between. The CDR3 runs 14 residues. CDR3 nucleotide sequence: TGTGCCAGCAACAAACGGGAGACTACCTACGAGCAGTACTTC. Translation gives CASNKRETTYEQYF.

This clonotype was detected ten times or more. V usage is TRBV20-1 and J usage is TRBJ2-7; no definite D call. The CDR3 length is 11 residues. Germline V gene sequence: CDR1 DFQATT, CDR2 SNEGSKA (reference sequence). V lost 6 bases, J lost 3 bases, and 9 bases lay in between. The CDR3 region is CSAERDYEQYF. For the CDR3, the DNA is TGCAGTGCCGAACGCGACTACGAGCAGTACTTC.